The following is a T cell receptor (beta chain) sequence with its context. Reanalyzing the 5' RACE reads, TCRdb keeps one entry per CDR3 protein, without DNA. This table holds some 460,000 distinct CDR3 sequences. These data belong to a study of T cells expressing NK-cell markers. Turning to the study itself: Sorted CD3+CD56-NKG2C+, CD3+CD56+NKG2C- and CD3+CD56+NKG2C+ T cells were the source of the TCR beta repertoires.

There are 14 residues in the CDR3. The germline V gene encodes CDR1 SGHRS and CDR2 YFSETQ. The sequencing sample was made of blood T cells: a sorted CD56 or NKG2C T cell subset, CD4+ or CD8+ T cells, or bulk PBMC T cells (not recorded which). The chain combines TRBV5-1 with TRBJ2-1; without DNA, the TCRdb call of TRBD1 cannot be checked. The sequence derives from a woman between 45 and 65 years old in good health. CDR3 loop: CASSQPGHGNEQFF.